Reported below is one T cell receptor (beta chain). The data were obtained in a study of blood T cell repertoires in COVID-19. V shed 1 base and J shed 5 bases, with 8 bases lying between them. This CDR3 region has 13 residues. Germline V gene data show CDR1 as SEHNR and CDR2 as FQNEAQ (reference sequence). The method was immunoSEQ multiplex PCR; TCRdb's version includes in-frame clones alone and lacks a portion of them. Of nearly 65,000 clones listed, around 80% are singletons. The source is a human donor in a cohort sampled during active COVID-19. Input material: peripheral blood. This chain connects TRBV7-9 to TRBJ2-5; D is undetermined. CDR3 nucleotides: TGTGCCAGCAGCTTAGTTTCGGGTGAGACCCAGTACTTC. Residues: CASSLVSGETQYF.